This T cell receptor (beta chain) was identified in a study of OX40 agonist ivuxolimab in advanced cancers. Here immunoSEQ multiplex PCR was the method, and the copy in TCRdb shows in-frame clones only, minus some. This repertoire shows 90,000 to 100,000 clones, approximately 90% found once; its top ten account for around 0.82%. Study results and limitations: It was not determined which antigens were specifically recognized by the peripheral T cells that had undergone clonal expansion.

About this clone itself: As yet, its antigen is unknown.

There are 14 residues in the CDR3. The V end was cut by 2 bases, the J end by 4 bases, with 11 bases between. Germline loops: CDR1 SGHTA, CDR2 FQGNSA. This rearrangement joins TRBV7-2 to TRBJ1-2; D is uncertain. This sample comprised CD4+ or CD8+ T cells sorted from blood, obtained in a trial of the OX40 agonist ivuxolimab. This TCR was recovered from an adult with an advanced solid tumor such as melanoma, head and neck, liver or kidney cancer. CDR3 amino acids: CASSLLDGPYGYTF. The DNA for the CDR3 is TGTGCCAGCAGCTTACTGGACGGGCCCTATGGCTACACCTTC.